The 31 T cell receptor beta chains in this list originate from one sample, sequenced in a study of CD8 T cells in ankylosing spondylitis. A single record per CDR3 protein comes from TCRdb applying MiXCR to the 5' RACE reads. The sample holds 200,000 to 300,000 distinct CDR3 sequences, 8% to 9.5% seen once. The sample consisted of blood, either unsorted or a sorted T cell fraction (not recorded which). The receptor set was obtained from a male donor with ankylosing spondylitis or in good health (not recorded which).

Remarks on this clonotype: The conserved closing phenylalanine or tryptophan is absent in this CDR3, likely reflecting a read error. This rearrangement joins TRBV7-2 to TRBJ2-1; perhaps TRBD2 as D (6 bases). Germline V gene sequence: CDR1 SGHTA, CDR2 FQGNSA. Trimming left V 1 base short and J 7 bases short, with 17 bases between. This CDR3 has 16 residues. CDR3 bases: TGTGCCAGCAGCTTAGAACTGGGGAGGAGGAGGAATGAGCAGTTCTCC. This sequence encodes CASSLELGRRRNEQFS.

This clonotype was counted a few times. The junction and the germline gene differ at one end; a read error may be behind it. The chain links TRBV5-1 to TRBJ2-7, with TRBD1 as a possible D gene (6 bases). The CDR3 is 14 residues long. Per the germline V gene, CDR1 is SGHRS and CDR2 is YFSETQ. As DNA, the CDR3 is TGCGCCAGCAGCCCGGACAGCATCTCCTCCGAGCAGTACTTC. Translation: CASSPDSISSEQYF.

This clonotype was counted ten times or more. The rearrangement uses TRBV4-2 and TRBJ2-7; 8 nucleotides agree with TRBD1. This CDR3 spans 17 amino acids. With V trimmed by 1 base and J by 2 bases, 10 bases remained unmatched. The germline CDR1 and CDR2 sequences are LGHNA and YNFKEQ. The CDR3 sequence is CASSQVLTGQGPYEQYF. As DNA, the CDR3 is TGTGCCAGCAGCCAAGTCCTCACCGGACAGGGCCCCTACGAGCAGTACTTC.

The chain is built from TRBV12-3 or TRBV12-4 and TRBJ2-7, with a possible D match to TRBD1 (6 bases). CDR3 size: 11 residues. V lost 5 bases and J lost 9, with 11 bases in between. CDR3 DNA sequence: TGTGCCAGCAGTCAGGGGATCGGGCAGTACTTC. Protein sequence: CASSQGIGQYF.

This clonotype was recorded many times. The gene calls are TRBV20-1 and TRBJ2-3; a weak D match, TRBD2 (7 bases). Trimming left V 5 bases short and J 3 bases short, with 12 bases between. The CDR3 is made up of 13 amino acids. Germline values: CDR1 DFQATT, CDR2 SNEGSKA (reference sequence). As DNA, the CDR3 is TGCAGTGCTTACGGGGGGCCTACAGATACGCAGTATTTT. Its protein product is CSAYGGPTDTQYF.

This clonotype was counted many times. The chain is built from TRBV7-2 and TRBJ1-5; D not certain. Trimming left V 4 bases short and J 3 bases short, with 7 bases between. Germline V gene lookup returns CDR1 SGHTA and CDR2 FQGNSA. The CDR3 runs to 13 residues. This CDR3 is CASSYQSNQPQHF. The CDR3 DNA follows: TGTGCCAGCAGCTACCAATCCAATCAGCCCCAGCATTTT.

The table lists this clonotype with many counts. The V and J genes are TRBV7-2 and TRBJ1-1; TRBD1 is a possible D gene (5 bases). V shed 3 bases and J shed 3 bases, with 8 bases lying between them. CDR1 and CDR2 from the germline V gene are SGHTA and FQGNSA. This CDR3 region has 13 residues. CDR3 amino acids: CASSFGAYTEAFF. The DNA of the CDR3 is TGTGCCAGCAGCTTTGGGGCCTACACTGAAGCTTTCTTT.

In this sample, this clonotype turned up many times. The chain recombines TRBV6-4 with TRBJ2-1, with 8 bases lining up with TRBD2. V shed 6 bases, J shed 7 bases, and the junction held 11 bases outside the gene matches. This CDR3 contains 15 residues. The V gene's germline CDR1 is MRHNA and CDR2 SNTAGT. CDR3 loop: CASRPLAGGGNEQFF. Here the CDR3 DNA reads TGTGCCAGCAGACCTCTAGCGGGTGGGGGTAATGAGCAGTTCTTC.

In this sample, this clonotype turned up many times. V is TRBV20-1 and J is TRBJ1-2; D uncertain. V lost 5 bases to trimming and J lost 8 bases, with 21 bases between them. This CDR3 is built from 14 residues. Germline V gene data show CDR1 as DFQATT and CDR2 as SNEGSKA (reference sequence). DNA for the CDR3: TGCAGTGCTTTACCCGACGGCCGCCGGTGGGGCTACACCTTC. This codes for CSALPDGRRWGYTF.

This clonotype was found many times. The J gene is TRBJ2-1, the V gene TRBV27; TRBD2 matches 8 bases. Germline assignment: CDR1 MNHEY and CDR2 SMNVEV (reference sequence). V shed 4 bases, J shed 3 bases, and the junction held 5 bases outside the gene matches. The CDR3 spans 15 residues. CDR3 sequence (DNA): TGTGCCAGCAGTTGGGCTAGCGGGCACTACAATGAGCAGTTCTTC. As protein: CASSWASGHYNEQFF.

The DNA of the CDR3 is TGTGCCAGCAGCCCGGGGCCAGATCAGGCGACCCAGTACTTC. Its protein product is CASSPGPDQATQYF. The V and J genes are TRBV9 and TRBJ2-5, with D perhaps assigned TRBD1 or TRBD2 (5 bases each). The CDR3 extends over 14 amino acids. Germline V CDR1 and CDR2: SGDLS, YYNGEE. V was trimmed by 4 bases and J by 7 bases, leaving 17 bases between them.

Ten or more counts support this clonotype. The V call is TRBV7-2, the J call TRBJ1-1; D call uncertain. The germline gives CDR1 SGHTA, CDR2 FQGNSA. V was cut by 5 bases and J by 1 base, with 8 bases left in between. The CDR3 sequence is 13 residues long. DNA for the CDR3: TGTGCCAGCAGCGGCCATCGGAACACTGAAGCTTTCTTT. This translates into CASSGHRNTEAFF.

There are many counts of this clonotype. This rearrangement joins TRBV20-1 to TRBJ2-1; D call uncertain. V shed 1 base and J shed 7 bases, with 8 bases lying between them. Per the germline V gene, CDR1 is DFQATT and CDR2 is SNEGSKA (reference sequence). The CDR3 has 12 residues. The CDR3 DNA is TGCAGTGCTAGAGGGTCGACGAATGAGCAGTTCTTC. This encodes CSARGSTNEQFF.

This clonotype was counted many times. J is TRBJ1-1 and V is TRBV5-6; no firm D call. CDR1 SGHDT and CDR2 YYEEEE come from the germline V gene. The V end lost 3 bases, the J end lost 1 base, and 10 bases lay between the germline ends. The CDR3 runs to 14 residues. CDR3 amino acids: CASSSTVGNTEAFF. CDR3 DNA: TGTGCCAGCAGCTCGACCGTGGGGAACACTGAAGCTTTCTTT. The variable domain in full, completed from reference TRBV5-6 and TRBJ1-1, reads DAGVTQSPTHLIKTRGQQVTLRCSPKSGHDTVSWYQQALGQGPQFIFQYYEEEERQRGNFPDRFSGHQFPNYSSELNVNALLLGDSALYLCASSSTVGNTEAFFGQGTRLTVV.

This clonotype was detected ten times or more. V is TRBV20-1 and J is TRBJ2-3, with unresolved D. CDR1 DFQATT and CDR2 SNEGSKA come from the germline V gene (reference sequence). V lost 6 bases and J 4 bases, leaving 17 bases between the germline ends. The CDR3 loop spans 14 amino acids. CDR3: CSAYPHLRADTQYF. The CDR3 coding sequence is TGCAGTGCCTACCCCCACCTAAGGGCAGATACGCAGTATTTT.

Ten or more counts support this clonotype. This chain uses TRBV30 with TRBJ2-1; D is possibly TRBD1 (6 bases). The V gene lost 3 bases and the J gene lost 7 bases, with 19 bases spanning the gap. The germline CDR1 and CDR2 sequences are GTSNPN and SVGIG (reference sequence). This CDR3 comprises 15 residues. DNA for the CDR3: TGTGCCTGGAGGGAGCGCACACTTACAGGGAATGAGCAGTTCTTC. This sequence encodes CAWRERTLTGNEQFF. The whole variable domain, filled in from reference TRBV30 and TRBJ2-1, reads SQTIHQWPATLVQPVGSPLSLECTVEGTSNPNLYWYRQAAGRGLQLLFYSVGIGQISSEVPQNLSASRPQDRQFILSSKKLLLSDSGFYLCAWRERTLTGNEQFFGPGTRLTVL.

The J gene is TRBJ1-2, the V gene TRBV6-1; tentative D call: TRBD1 (5 bases). Trimming took 1 base from V and 3 from J, leaving 12 bases between them. This CDR3 spans 15 amino acids. Germline V CDR1 and CDR2: MNHNS, SASEGT. CDR3 in amino acids: CASSEGRGADYGYTF. CDR3 nucleotides: TGTGCCAGCAGTGAAGGAAGGGGCGCTGACTATGGCTACACCTTC.

There are many counts of this clonotype. CDR3 in DNA: TGTGCCGCTTCGCAGGGAGGCGAGCAGTACTTC. Translation gives CAASQGGEQYF. V is TRBV10-3 and J is TRBJ2-7; perhaps TRBD2 as D (6 bases). The CDR3 is 11 amino acids. CDR1 is ENHRY, CDR2 SYGVKD, per germline. Trimming pared 11 bases from V and 6 bases from J, leaving 14 bases between.

This clonotype was detected ten times or more. The rearrangement joins TRBV27 to TRBJ2-1; possibly TRBD1 or TRBD2 for D (5 bases each). CDR1 and CDR2 from the germline V gene are MNHEY and SMNVEV (reference sequence). The V gene lost 4 bases and the J gene lost 0 bases, with 10 bases spanning the gap. The CDR3 extends over 15 amino acids. The CDR3 region is CASSSGTLSYNEQFF. CDR3 nucleotides: TGTGCCAGCAGTTCCGGGACCCTCTCCTACAATGAGCAGTTCTTC.

The rearrangement uses TRBV6-1 and TRBJ1-5, with TRBD1 matching over 10 bases. The J segment lost 6 bases and the V segment lost 8 bases, leaving 7 bases of the junction unmatched. The length of the CDR3 is 14 residues. Germline CDR1 reads MNHNS; CDR2 reads SASEGT. The CDR3 spells CASGGQGSAQPQHF. In DNA form, the CDR3 reads TGTGCCAGCGGGGGACAGGGGTCGGCTCAGCCCCAGCATTTT.

In this sample, this clonotype turned up many times. V is TRBV7-9 and J is TRBJ2-5; TRBD1 aligns across 7 bases. CDR1 is SEHNR and CDR2 is FQNEAQ in the germline V gene (reference sequence). The CDR3 loop spans 16 amino acids. The V segment lost 7 bases and the J segment 4 bases; nucleotides outside the gene matches: 15. Written as DNA, the CDR3 is TGTGCCAGCAACCAGCTACCACGACAGGGACGAGAGACCCAGTACTTC. Translation gives CASNQLPRQGRETQYF.

This clonotype was counted many times. The chain carries TRBV14 and TRBJ2-3, with 9 nucleotides matching TRBD1. The CDR3 has 16 residues. Germline CDR1 reads SGHDN; CDR2 reads FVKESK. Germline trimming cut 4 bases from V and 2 bases from J; bases unmatched to any gene: 7. The DNA for the CDR3 is TGTGCCAGCAGCCCAGTCCGGGACAGGGTCACAGATACGCAGTATTTT. Protein sequence: CASSPVRDRVTDTQYF.

This clonotype was recorded a few times. The rearrangement uses TRBV7-9 and TRBJ1-4; D gene unclear. Deletions cut 0 bases from V and 0 bases from J, with 5 bases between. Germline V gene data show CDR1 as SEHNR and CDR2 as FQNEAQ (reference sequence). This CDR3 has 15 amino acids. CDR3 bases: TGTGCCAGCAGCTTAGCGATCACAACTAATGAAAAACTGTTTTTT. This translates into CASSLAITTNEKLFF.

This clonotype was counted ten times or more. Germline and junction disagree at one end, which may indicate a read error. The DNA for the CDR3 is TGTGCCTGGAGTGTTAGGGCAGGTGAGCCCTTTGGCCTCTTT. Translation gives CAWSVRAGEPFGLF. This chain uses TRBV30 with TRBJ1-1, with D unresolved. The CDR3 length is 14 residues. Germline assignment: CDR1 GTSNPN and CDR2 SVGIG (reference sequence).

The CDR3 DNA reads as TGTGCCAGCAGAGTACTAGCGGGGGGTCTCAATGAGCAGTTCTTC. It yields the protein CASRVLAGGLNEQFF. The chain has TRBV6-2 or TRBV6-3 and TRBJ2-1; 12 nucleotides align to TRBD2. Germline lookup yields CDR1 MNHEY and CDR2 SVGEGT. V gave up 6 bases and J gave up 6 bases; unmatched junction bases: 6. The CDR3 runs 15 residues.

This clonotype came up many times. This chain connects TRBV5-1 to TRBJ2-2; 8 nucleotides match TRBD1. With 5 bases clipped from V and 7 bases from J, the junction kept 16 bases outside the gene matches. This CDR3 is 17 amino acids long. CDR1 and CDR2 (germline): SGHRS, YFSETQ. CDR3 sequence (DNA): TGCGCCAGCAGTGACCGAACTCAGGGGGCATCCGTCGGGGAGCTGTTTTTT. Translated, it gives CASSDRTQGASVGELFF.

The J gene is TRBJ2-3, the V gene TRBV20-1; TRBD2 agrees at 10 bases. V lost 5 bases and J lost 2; bases outside the gene matches: 7. The CDR3 is made up of 15 amino acids. The germline CDR1 and CDR2 sequences are DFQATT and SNEGSKA (reference sequence). CDR3 DNA: TGCAGTGCTTTCCGGACTAGCGGTTTCACAGATACGCAGTATTTT. Protein sequence: CSAFRTSGFTDTQYF.

This clonotype was recorded at least ten times. The chain uses TRBV20-1 and TRBJ2-7; D possibly corresponds to TRBD1 (7 bases). Trimming cost V 5 bases and J 2 bases, with 19 bases left between them. CDR3 length equals 15 residues. Germline V lookup: CDR1 DFQATT, CDR2 SNEGSKA (reference sequence). CDR3 sequence: CSARRGTDMAYEQYF. DNA for the CDR3: TGCAGTGCTCGACGCGGGACAGATATGGCCTACGAGCAGTACTTC.

This clonotype occurred many times. V usage is TRBV7-2 and J usage is TRBJ2-1; possibly TRBD1 or TRBD2 for D (5 bases each). V lost 5 bases and J 5 bases, leaving 10 bases between the germline ends. CDR1 is SGHTA and CDR2 is FQGNSA in the germline V gene. The CDR3 runs to 13 residues. DNA of the CDR3: TGTGCCAGCAGCCCGGGGACCAACAATGAGCAGTTCTTC. It codes for CASSPGTNNEQFF.

This clonotype was recorded at least ten times. The V and J genes are TRBV11-3 and TRBJ2-1; no clear D. CDR1 is SGHNT and CDR2 is YENEEA in the germline V gene. The CDR3 is made up of 14 amino acids. V was cut by 5 bases and J by 5 bases, with 13 bases left in between. In nucleotides, the CDR3 is TGTGCCAGCAGCCCCCAGCCTACCCACAATGAGCAGTTCTTC. Translation gives CASSPQPTHNEQFF.

This clonotype has ten or more counts. The chain carries TRBV27 and TRBJ2-2; D unresolved. From germline, CDR1 is MNHEY and CDR2 SMNVEV (reference sequence). Trimming took 0 bases from V and 0 from J, leaving 8 bases between them. The CDR3 runs to 16 residues. As DNA, the CDR3 is TGTGCCAGCAGTTTATCAAGGACGGCGAACACCGGGGAGCTGTTTTTT. It codes for CASSLSRTANTGELFF.